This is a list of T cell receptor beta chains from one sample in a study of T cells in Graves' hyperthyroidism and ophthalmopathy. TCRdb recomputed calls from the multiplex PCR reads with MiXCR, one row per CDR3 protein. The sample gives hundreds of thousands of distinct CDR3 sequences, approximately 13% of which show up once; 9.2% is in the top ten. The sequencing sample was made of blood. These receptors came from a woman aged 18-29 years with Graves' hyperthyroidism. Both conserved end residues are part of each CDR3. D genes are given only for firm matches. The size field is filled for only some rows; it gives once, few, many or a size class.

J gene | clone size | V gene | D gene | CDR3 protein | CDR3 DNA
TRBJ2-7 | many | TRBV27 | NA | CASSSLRSGPGVEQYF | TGTGCCAGCAGTTCCCTGAGGAGCGGGCCCGGCGTGGAGCAGTACTTC
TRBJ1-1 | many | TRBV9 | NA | CASSVEGFGNTEAFF | TGTGCCAGCAGCGTAGAAGGGTTCGGGAACACTGAAGCTTTCTTT
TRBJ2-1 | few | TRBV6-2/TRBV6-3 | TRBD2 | CASKRTGLAGVQREQFF | TGTGCCAGCAAAAGAACCGGCCTAGCGGGAGTTCAGCGGGAGCAGTTCTTC
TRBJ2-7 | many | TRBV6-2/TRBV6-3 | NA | CASSYVAGGPKSSYEQYF | TGTGCCAGCAGTTACGTTGCGGGCGGGCCGAAGAGCTCCTACGAGCAGTACTTC
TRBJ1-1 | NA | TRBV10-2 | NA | CASSEDSLGNTEAFF | TGCGCCAGCAGTGAGGACAGCCTGGGGAACACTGAAGCTTTCTTT
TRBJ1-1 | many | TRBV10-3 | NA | CATDSGTEAFF | TGTGCCACCGACAGTGGGACTGAAGCTTTCTTT
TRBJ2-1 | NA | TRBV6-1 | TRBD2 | CASSQTSGIAGEQFF | TGTGCCAGCAGCCAGACTAGCGGGATCGCAGGTGAGCAGTTCTTC
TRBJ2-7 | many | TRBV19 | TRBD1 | CASSIISGTGYYEQYF | TGTGCCAGTAGTATCATTTCCGGGACAGGATACTACGAGCAGTACTTC
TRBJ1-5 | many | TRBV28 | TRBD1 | CASSPDRVWQPQHF | TGTGCCAGCAGTCCAGACAGGGTTTGGCAGCCCCAGCATTTT
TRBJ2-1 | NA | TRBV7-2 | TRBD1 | CASSLVGTASYNEQFF | TGTGCCAGCAGCTTAGTAGGGACAGCGTCCTACAATGAGCAGTTCTTC
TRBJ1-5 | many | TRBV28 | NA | CASSPPDIPARQPQHF | TGTGCCAGCAGTCCCCCTGACATTCCAGCTCGTCAGCCCCAGCATTTT
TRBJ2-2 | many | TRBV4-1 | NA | CASSQDFRVTGELFF | TGCGCCAGCAGCCAAGACTTTAGGGTAACCGGGGAGCTGTTTTTT
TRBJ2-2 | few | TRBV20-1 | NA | CSARAPPGELFF | TGCAGTGCTAGAGCCCCGCCCGGGGAGCTGTTTTTT
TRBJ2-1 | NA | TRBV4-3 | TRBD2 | CASSQDLLSGSLNEQFF | TGCGCCAGCAGCCAAGATCTTCTAAGCGGGAGTCTCAATGAGCAGTTCTTC
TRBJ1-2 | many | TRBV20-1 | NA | CSAREGVGRVDGYTF | TGCAGTGCTAGAGAGGGCGTTGGCAGGGTGGATGGCTACACCTTC
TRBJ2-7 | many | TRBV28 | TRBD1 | CASRGGTGGYYEQYF | TGTGCCAGCAGGGGAGGGACAGGGGGTTACTACGAGCAGTACTTC